This record concerns one TCR beta chain sequence. The antigen is unknown. The length of the CDR3 is 14 residues. The ends were cut back, 5 bases at V and 3 bases at J, with 14 bases in the middle. Per germline, CDR1 SQVTM and CDR2 ANQGSEA. Using genomic DNA as the template, TCR beta VDJ and CDR3 profiling was carried out. MiXCR was run by TCRdb on the reads, yielding one entry per CDR3 protein. Here the sample spans around 21,000 distinct CDR3 sequences, around 40% being singletons. Flow cytometry had shown expanded CD8+CD57+ cells in the patients chosen for sequencing. The data were taken from a study of CD8+CD57+ T cells in acquired aplastic anemia. General study findings and limits: Patients and controls had CD8+ Simpson's diversity values that were not significantly distinct. CD8+CD57+ cells (from patients) displayed lower diversity than the total CD4+ and CD8+ pools did. In common between the patients and the controls were more than 25 CD8+ CDR3 sequences.

The sample taken for sequencing was CD8+CD57+ T cells sorted from PBMCs. Subset given: bead-enriched CD8+CD57+ effector memory T cells from SAA patients. The clonotype comes from a human donor with aplastic anemia. This chain uses TRBV29-1 with TRBJ2-4; D unclear. The CDR3, as DNA: TGCAGCGTTTTCACCGGCCTCGGCAAAAACATTCAGTACTTC. As protein: CSVFTGLGKNIQYF.